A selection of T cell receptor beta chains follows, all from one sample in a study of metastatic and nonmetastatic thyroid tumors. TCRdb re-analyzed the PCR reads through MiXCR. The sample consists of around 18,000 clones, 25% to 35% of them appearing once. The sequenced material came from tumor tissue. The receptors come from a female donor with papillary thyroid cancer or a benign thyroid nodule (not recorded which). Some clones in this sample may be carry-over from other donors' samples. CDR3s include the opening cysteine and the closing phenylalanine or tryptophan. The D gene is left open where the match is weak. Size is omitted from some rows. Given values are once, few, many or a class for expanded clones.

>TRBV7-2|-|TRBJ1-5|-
CASSPSVARGQPQHF
TGTGCCAGCAGCCCATCCGTGGCACGCGGCCAGCCCCAGCATTTT
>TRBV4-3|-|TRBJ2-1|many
CASSQESSNYEQFF
TGCGCCAGCAGCCAAGAATCATCAAATTATGAGCAGTTCTTC
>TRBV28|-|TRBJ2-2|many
CASSLRDTNTGELFF
TGTGCCAGCAGTCTCCGGGACACCAACACCGGGGAGCTGTTTTTT
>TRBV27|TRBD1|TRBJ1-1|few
CASSLTGGVLGAFF
TGTGCCAGCAGTTTAACAGGGGGCGTTTTAGGAGCTTTCTTT
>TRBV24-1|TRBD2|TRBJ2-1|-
CATSDATSWSRNEQFF
TGTGCCACCAGTGATGCGACTAGCTGGAGTAGGAATGAGCAGTTCTTC
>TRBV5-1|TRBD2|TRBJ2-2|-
CASSRASGLAGNTGELFF
TGCGCCAGCAGTCGCGCAAGCGGACTAGCGGGAAACACCGGGGAGCTGTTTTTT
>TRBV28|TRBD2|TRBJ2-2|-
CASSFSQRLAGGANTGELFF
TGTGCCAGCAGTTTCTCTCAACGTCTAGCGGGTGGTGCGAACACCGGGGAGCTGTTTTTT
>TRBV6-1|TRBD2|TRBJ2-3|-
CASSEEAGGGTDTQYF
TGTGCCAGCAGTGAAGAGGCGGGAGGCGGCACAGATACGCAGTATTTT
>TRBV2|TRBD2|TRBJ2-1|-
CASSVRGAGGGHNEQFF
TGTGCCAGCAGTGTCCGAGGAGCGGGAGGGGGCCACAATGAGCAGTTCTTC
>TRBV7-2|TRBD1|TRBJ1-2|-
CASSGDRLNYGYTF
TGTGCCAGCAGCGGGGACAGGCTTAACTATGGCTACACCTTC
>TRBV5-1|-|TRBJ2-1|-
CASGGCYNEQFF
TGCGCCAGCGGAGGGTGCTACAATGAGCAGTTCTTC
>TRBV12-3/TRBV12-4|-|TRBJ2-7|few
CASSFGSGLANEQYF
TGTGCCAGCAGTTTCGGTTCAGGGCTAGCGAACGAGCAGTACTTC
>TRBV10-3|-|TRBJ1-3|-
CAIAEIVGSGNTIYF
TGTGCCATCGCTGAGATCGTGGGCTCTGGAAACACCATATATTTT
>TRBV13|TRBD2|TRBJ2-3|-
CASSPPGTSGREVRTDTQYF
TGTGCCAGCAGCCCCCCCGGGACTAGCGGGAGGGAAGTACGCACAGATACGCAGTATTTT
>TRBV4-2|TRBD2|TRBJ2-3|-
CASSHVTSYTDTQYF
TGTGCCAGCAGCCACGTGACTAGCTACACAGATACGCAGTATTTT
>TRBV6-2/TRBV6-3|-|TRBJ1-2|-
CASSNAGYGDGYTF
TGTGCCAGCAGCAACGCGGGCTATGGGGATGGCTACACCTTC
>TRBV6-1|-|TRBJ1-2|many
CASSTTQGYTF
TGTGCCAGCAGTACAACACAGGGCTACACCTTC
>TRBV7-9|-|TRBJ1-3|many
CASSSGQGTGNTIYF
TGTGCCAGCTCTAGCGGGCAGGGCACTGGAAACACCATATATTTT
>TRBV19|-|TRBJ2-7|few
CASSKATGFYEQYF
TGTGCCAGTAGTAAAGCAACAGGTTTCTACGAGCAGTACTTC
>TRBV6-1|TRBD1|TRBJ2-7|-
CASGFGTGFNEQYF
TGTGCCAGCGGTTTCGGGACAGGGTTTAACGAGCAGTACTTC
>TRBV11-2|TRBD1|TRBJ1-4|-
CASSFTGTGGKLFF
TGTGCCAGCAGCTTCACCGGGACAGGGGGAAAACTGTTTTTT
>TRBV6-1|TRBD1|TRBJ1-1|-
CASAGTGGRATEAFF
TGTGCCAGCGCGGGGACAGGTGGCCGAGCCACTGAAGCTTTCTTT
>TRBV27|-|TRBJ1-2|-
CASGRDYGYTF
TGTGCCAGCGGGAGAGACTATGGCTACACCTTC
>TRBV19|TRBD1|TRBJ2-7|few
CASSTGTGVEQYF
TGTGCCAGTAGTACCGGGACAGGGGTCGAGCAGTACTTC
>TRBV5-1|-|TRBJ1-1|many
CASSIDPNTEAFF
TGCGCCAGCAGCATCGACCCGAACACTGAAGCTTTCTTT
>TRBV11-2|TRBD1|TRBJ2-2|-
CASSSGQGGLTGELFF
TGTGCCAGCAGCAGCGGACAGGGAGGTCTCACCGGGGAGCTGTTTTTT
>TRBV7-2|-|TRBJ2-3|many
CASSPLGKLGATDTQYF
TGTGCCAGCAGCCCTTTAGGGAAACTAGGGGCCACAGATACGCAGTATTTT
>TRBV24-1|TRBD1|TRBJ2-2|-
CATSDPGQGFTGELFF
TGTGCCACCAGTGACCCGGGACAGGGATTTACCGGGGAGCTGTTTTTT
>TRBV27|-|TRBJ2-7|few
CASSFARGAYEQYF
TGTGCCAGCAGTTTCGCCAGGGGGGCCTACGAGCAGTACTTC
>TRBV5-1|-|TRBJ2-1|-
CASMRGSYNEQFF
TGCGCCAGCATGAGAGGGTCCTACAATGAGCAGTTCTTC
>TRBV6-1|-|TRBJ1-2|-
CASRAGGGLYGYTF
TGTGCCAGCAGGGCCGGGGGGGGATTATATGGCTACACCTTC
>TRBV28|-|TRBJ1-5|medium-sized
CASRSPNQPQHF
TGTGCCAGCAGGAGCCCAAATCAGCCCCAGCATTTT
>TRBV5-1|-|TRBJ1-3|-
CASSLEGRSSGNTIYF
TGCGCCAGCAGCTTGGAGGGACGGTCATCTGGAAACACCATATATTTT
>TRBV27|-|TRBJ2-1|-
CASSSRDRGYNEQFF
TGTGCCAGCAGCTCCCGAGACCGGGGGTACAATGAGCAGTTCTTC
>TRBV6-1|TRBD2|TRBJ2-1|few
CASSSREVDEQFF
TGTGCCAGCAGTTCGCGGGAGGTGGATGAGCAGTTCTTC
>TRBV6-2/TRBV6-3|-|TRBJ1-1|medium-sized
CASSYRGGHTEAFF
TGTGCCAGCAGTTACCGCGGCGGGCACACTGAAGCTTTCTTT
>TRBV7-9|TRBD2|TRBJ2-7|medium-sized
CASSLGTSGRHEQYF
TGTGCCAGCAGCTTAGGGACTAGCGGGAGGCACGAGCAGTACTTC
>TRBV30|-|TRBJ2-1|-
CAWTLWVERDEQFF
TGTGCCTGGACCCTGTGGGTGGAGAGGGATGAGCAGTTCTTC
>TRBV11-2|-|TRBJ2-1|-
CASSGRGGGRLGYNEQFF
TGTGCCAGCAGCGGCCGTGGGGGCGGAAGATTGGGTTACAATGAGCAGTTCTTC
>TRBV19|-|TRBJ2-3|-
CASSVGSRDWDTQYF
TGTGCCAGTAGTGTCGGATCCCGGGACTGGGATACGCAGTATTTT
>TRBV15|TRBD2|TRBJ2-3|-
CATSRDLTGGSDTQYF
TGTGCCACCAGCAGAGATTTAACGGGAGGGTCAGATACGCAGTATTTT
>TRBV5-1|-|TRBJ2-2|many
CASSPGPQTGELFF
TGCGCCAGCAGCCCGGGACCCCAAACCGGGGAGCTGTTTTTT
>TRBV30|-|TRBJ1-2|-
CAWTTGSNYGYTF
TGTGCCTGGACAACAGGGTCTAACTATGGCTACACCTTC
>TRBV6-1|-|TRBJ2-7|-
CASTEWTESYEQYF
TGTGCCAGCACCGAGTGGACGGAGTCCTACGAGCAGTACTTC
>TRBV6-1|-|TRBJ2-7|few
CASSGVGGGPPFYEQYF
TGTGCCAGCAGTGGGGTAGGGGGAGGGCCTCCTTTCTACGAGCAGTACTTC
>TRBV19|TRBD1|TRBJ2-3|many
CASSTRGQGSTDTQYF
TGTGCCAGTAGTACCCGGGGACAGGGTAGCACAGATACGCAGTATTTT
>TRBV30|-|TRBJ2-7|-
CAWSVNERYEQYF
TGTGCCTGGAGTGTAAACGAAAGGTACGAGCAGTACTTC
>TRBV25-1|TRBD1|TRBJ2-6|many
CASSVGTEYLWRANVLTF
TGTGCCAGCAGTGTCGGGACAGAATATCTCTGGAGGGCCAACGTCCTGACTTTC